This section outlines one T cell receptor beta chain sequence together with its context. Its antigen remains unknown. The CDR3 runs to 11 residues. V shed 3 bases and J shed 4 bases, with 2 bases lying between them. Germline loops: CDR1 SNHLY, CDR2 FYNNEI. The record originates from a study of spatial heterogeneity in lung cancer. Overall study findings and caveats: Blood contained ubiquitous expanded tumor TCRs more at resection than at follow-up.

Every individual TCR cDNA molecule carried its own unique molecular identifier, which allowed correction of PCR and sequencing errors. Each CDR3 protein is one row after TCRdb ran MiXCR on the 5' RACE reads. In the table there are tens of thousands of distinct CDR3 sequences, around 12% of which are singletons. Time point of the sample: sample taken at primary tumor resection. Material for sequencing was whole RNA from tumor, nontumor lung or frozen PBMC, left unsorted. Approximately 70 TRACERx patients with early, untreated non-small cell lung cancer donated samples. This chain links TRBV2 with TRBJ2-3; D not resolved. The material sequenced was PBMCs, taken at surgery. The TCR was taken from a male donor with early-stage non-small cell lung cancer. The CDR3 spells CASSEPDTQYF. CDR3 coding DNA: TGTGCCAGCAGTGAGCCAGATACGCAGTATTTT.